Included here is one T cell receptor (beta chain) sequence, with context. Its antigen is currently not known. No qualities accompany the bases; no much larger clone lies one base away. The sample originates from a study of shared clonotypes between healthy human individuals (TCRdb year 2020). In terms of the full investigation: A few men and a couple of women, aged 18 to 49 years, made up the cohort. For each donor, CD4 naive and CD4 memory were each given three plates, CD8 naive was given two plates, and CD8 memory was given one plate. Blood TCR repertoires of five healthy adults were deeply sequenced to estimate repertoire size and the extent of clonotype sharing between individuals. To increase sequencing depth and limit assay-specific biases, different laboratories used diverse techniques to prepare libraries and sequence TCR repertoires. Between about 0.94 and 8.9 billion PBMCs per donor were obtained by leukapheresis.

For the CD8 naive samples, CD45RO-negative cells were positively selected for CCR7, yielding a CD45RA+CCR7+ population from which TemRA cells were excluded. Donors were healthy HIV-negative adults with no recently reported acute infections or vaccinations. Every donor was a Caucasian adult residing in Nashville, Tennessee, USA. Blood was obtained by leukapheresis, after which PBMCs were separated by Ficoll-Histopaque density gradient centrifugation and cryopreserved in liquid nitrogen vapor phase. Purity and quantity of every magnetically sorted T cell population were checked by analytical flow cytometry. Each sorted fraction had its genomic DNA isolated and then quantified by UV absorbance on a Nanodrop 2000c. Here is what the overall study found, with its caveats: Across several donors, about 4.5% of naive CD4, approximately 4% of naive CD8, under 2.5% of memory CD4, and 0.4% to 0.45% of memory CD8 clonotypes were shared. Pairwise subsampling indicated that sequencing depth was expected to affect the degree of clonotype sharing among donors. Because the study included a small number of donors, the genetic and exposure-history diversity represented was limited. Sampling was restricted to blood, and TCR repertoires in tissue are likely to differ from TCR repertoires in blood. Naive subsets generally had larger estimated clonotype richness than memory subsets did. Higher generation probabilities were observed for clonotypes shared by all four sorted-subset donors than for non-shared clonotypes. Incomplete sequencing was indicated by rarefaction of sorted-subset datasets, despite the large sequencing depth.

TCR CDR3 regions were amplified from genomic DNA by multiplex PCR using the deep immunoSEQ assay. For each cell subset, the extracted genomic DNA was distributed evenly across all wells of several immunoSEQ 96-well plates, and each plate served as one replicate. Each replicate PCR for sorted subsets received around 0.2 ug genomic DNA, equal to about 30,000 T cell genomes. Purified libraries were measured with a Qubit 3.0 fluorometer, size-checked on a Bioanalyzer 2100, and measured again with the KAPA Library Quantification kit. Each immunoSEQ 96-well plate was sequenced on its own single-read 150-cycle Illumina NextSeq 550 flow cell. In the authors' own workflow: Because the immunoSEQ output held only junctional sequences and lacked quality scores, the filtering could not match the filtering applied to full-length reads. To assign V/J genes and CDR3, sequences were annotated using PyIR, a Python wrapper for IgBLAST v1.9, with IMGT germline references. Reads with weak V/J assignments (E-value above 1e-6), missing CDR3, stop codons, out-of-frame junctions, or ambiguous translated residues were removed. V3J clonotypes were defined as sequences sharing an identical inferred V gene, J gene, and CDR3 amino acid sequence. Percentage overlap between repertoires was computed as shared unique clonotypes divided by the size of the smaller repertoire. Repertoire richness was assessed with RTK rarefaction, the Chao1 estimator, and Recon v2.1 estimates of unobserved clonotypes. OLGA was used to compute generation probabilities for all TCRbeta clonotypes that the gDNA method yielded from four donors. Not all clones reach the TCRdb copy of this immuneACCESS table, which keeps in-frame sequences only. Checked studies attribute under half of the gap to unresolved V genes and leave the rest unexplained. The V and J calls and clone size come from that table; D and trimming were worked out from the DNA. This sample gives hundreds of thousands of clones in total; around 92% of them show up just once. 24% of the sample goes to the ten largest clones.

CDR1 is given as MNHEY and CDR2 as SVGAGI, both from the germline V gene. Its CDR3 holds 14 amino acids, cysteine through phenylalanine. Only the CDR3 portion is preserved as DNA: 42 bases, with reading frame beginning at the first base. V is reduced by 0 bases and J by 2 bases, leaving a spacing of 6 bases between them. The chain is encoded by TRBV6-5 joined to TRBJ2-3; no confident D gene assignment can be made. The sequenced sample was naive CD8+ T cells sorted from blood. The cell subset or site label here, explained by the study, means: CD45RA+CCR7+. This clonotype was obtained from a man aged 25-45 years in good health. The sequenced DNA is TGTGCCAGCAGTTACTCTGGCCCCACAGATACGCAGTATTTT. It codes for CASSYSGPTDTQYF.